This T cell receptor beta chain originates from a study of T cell responses to AZD1222 COVID-19 vaccine. Germline V gene data show CDR1 as MNHEY and CDR2 as SVGEGT. This CDR3 spans 15 amino acids. Trimming removed 0 bases from V and 0 bases from J, with 6 bases in between. Study-level points and caveats: It was only a handful of AZD1222 recipients who were seropositive at baseline. The study found vaccine-associated CD4 TCRs spanning spike, dominant at 160-218 and 743-854.

Worth noting for this clone: Its antigen is unidentified.

Only in-frame clones appear in the TCRdb table, and some are missing; sequencing was by immunoSEQ multiplex PCR. Of about 150,000 clones in the sample, approximately 89% were seen once. This receptor was obtained from an adult in good health. The material was peripheral blood, obtained on day 0 of AZD1222 vaccination. The chain uses TRBV6-2 or TRBV6-3 and TRBJ1-3; unclear D gene. DNA for the CDR3: TGTGCCAGCAGTTACTCGGCCAGCTCTGGAAACACCATATATTTT. It encodes CASSYSASSGNTIYF.